The 16 T cell receptor beta chains given below trace back to one sample, sequenced in a study of T cell responses to AZD1222 COVID-19 vaccine. Assay used: immunoSEQ multiplex PCR; TCRdb lists only in-frame clones, some missing. In the table there are 85,000 or so clones, just over 85% of which are singletons. This specimen consisted of peripheral blood, obtained 28 days after the second AZD1222 dose. The receptors derive from an adult who received the AZD1222 COVID-19 vaccine.

The rearrangement links TRBV6-1 to TRBJ2-7, with TRBD2 as a possible D gene (5 bases). The CDR3 loop spans 15 amino acids. CDR1 is MNHNS, CDR2 SASEGT, per germline. The V and J ends lost 1 base and 3 bases respectively, with 13 bases between them. In DNA form, the CDR3 reads TGTGCCAGCAGTGAAGGAGACTCGGGAATCTACGAGCAGTACTTC. Its protein is CASSEGDSGIYEQYF.

This clone was detected many times. V and J are TRBV19 and TRBJ2-1; 9 bases align to TRBD1. The germline V gene encodes CDR1 LNHDA and CDR2 SQIVND (reference sequence). V shed 5 bases and J 4 bases; nucleotides not matched to a gene: 6. CDR3 length equals 15 residues. The CDR3 DNA reads TGTGCCAGTAGTTTTACAGGGGGCGGGTACAATGAGCAGTTCTTC. This encodes CASSFTGGGYNEQFF.

The chain carries TRBV7-9 and TRBJ1-1; 11 bases match TRBD1. With V trimmed by 4 bases and J by 6 bases, 7 bases remained unmatched. The CDR3 runs to 15 residues. Germline V gene lookup returns CDR1 SEHNR and CDR2 FQNEAQ (reference sequence). In DNA, the CDR3 is TGTGCCAGCAGCTCGGACAGGGGGCTCCCGGCTGAAGCTTTCTTT. This codes for CASSSDRGLPAEAFF.

The rearrangement links TRBV6-2 or TRBV6-3 to TRBJ2-7, with D hard to call. The CDR3 extends over 16 amino acids. CDR1 and CDR2 (germline): MNHEY, SVGEGT. Trimming cost V 2 bases and J 5 bases, with 19 bases left between them. The CDR3 loop reads CASSYTLVMGRDEQYF. The CDR3 coding sequence is TGTGCCAGCAGTTACACCCTGGTAATGGGCCGGGACGAGCAGTACTTC.

CDR3 DNA: TGCGCCAGCAGCTTGGAGGGGGCTCTGGGGGCCAACGTCCTGACTTTC. Encoded protein: CASSLEGALGANVLTF. The chain uses TRBV5-1 and TRBJ2-6; 7 bases map to TRBD1. The germline gives CDR1 SGHRS, CDR2 YFSETQ. The CDR3 totals 16 residues. The ends lost 0 bases at V and 4 bases at J; junction bases unmatched: 4.

This clone was counted only a few times. The rearrangement links TRBV7-2 to TRBJ1-4; D call uncertain. Per germline, CDR1 SGHTA and CDR2 FQGNSA. V was clipped by 4 bases and J by 7 bases, with 13 bases between them. The CDR3 has 14 residues. In DNA, the CDR3 is TGTGCCAGCAGCTCTCACCCGCAGGCTGAAAAACTGTTTTTT. This codes for CASSSHPQAEKLFF.

The rearrangement links TRBV3-1 (or the pseudogene TRBV3-2) to TRBJ1-3; tentatively, D is TRBD1 (5 bases). This CDR3 contains 18 residues. The V end lost 0 bases, the J end lost 0 bases, and 15 bases lay between the germline ends. Per germline, CDR1 LGHDT and CDR2 YNNKEL (reference sequence). The CDR3 nucleotides read TGTGCCAGCAGCCAAGACCGGACGGGGCTTCTCTCTGGAAACACCATATATTTT. It codes for CASSQDRTGLLSGNTIYF.

The V and J genes are TRBV28 and TRBJ2-7; tentatively, D is TRBD2 (5 bases). This CDR3 is 18 amino acids long. Trimming cost V 0 bases and J 7 bases, with 25 bases left between them. CDR1 and CDR2 (germline): MDHEN, SYDVKM. CDR3 bases: TGTGCCAGCAGTTTATGGGCCGGCGGGCCTGCCTTTCGGGCGGAGCAGTACTTC. Encoded protein: CASSLWAGGPAFRAEQYF.

The J gene is TRBJ2-7, the V gene TRBV20-1; TRBD2 aligns across 14 bases. This CDR3 region has 16 residues. V shed 3 bases, J shed 3 bases, and the junction held 7 bases outside the gene matches. CDR1 is DFQATT, CDR2 SNEGSKA, per germline (reference sequence). The CDR3 bases are TGCAGTGCTAGTGCCCTGGGACTAGCGGGGGACTACGAGCAGTACTTC. Its protein is CSASALGLAGDYEQYF.

The chain joins TRBV6-5 to TRBJ2-1; D might be TRBD2 (5 bases). The CDR3 runs to 14 residues. Germline V gene lookup returns CDR1 MNHEY and CDR2 SVGAGI. V shed 6 bases and J shed 6 bases, with 15 bases lying between them. Here the CDR3 reads CASRGGLLANEQFF. The CDR3 DNA reads TGTGCCAGCAGAGGCGGGTTGTTGGCCAATGAGCAGTTCTTC.

The chain couples TRBV5-4 to TRBJ2-1; a weak D match, TRBD1 (5 bases). Trimming left V 5 bases short and J 7 bases short, with 10 bases between. Germline-derived CDR1 and CDR2 are SGHNT and YYREEE (reference sequence). CDR3 size: 12 residues. The CDR3 sequence is CASRRPGNEQFF. The CDR3 bases are TGTGCCAGCAGGCGCCCAGGGAATGAGCAGTTCTTC.

This clone was observed a few times. The chain is built from TRBV5-1 and TRBJ2-3; D gene uncertain. The CDR3 has 14 amino acids. Germline CDR1 SGHRS, CDR2 YFSETQ. V was clipped by 6 bases and J by 4 bases, with 15 bases between them. CDR3 residues: CASTPRPAPDTQYF. CDR3 nucleotides: TGCGCCAGCACCCCTCGTCCAGCTCCAGATACGCAGTATTTT.

The chain recombines TRBV27 with TRBJ1-2, with D unclear. V shed 5 bases and J shed 0 bases, with 13 bases lying between them. The germline V gene encodes CDR1 MNHEY and CDR2 SMNVEV (reference sequence). CDR3 length equals 15 residues. CDR3 nucleotide sequence: TGTGCCAGCAGTCCGAGAACAGCCCCTAACTATGGCTACACCTTC. Amino acids: CASSPRTAPNYGYTF.

The rearrangement uses TRBV6-5 and TRBJ2-2; D is possibly TRBD1 (5 bases). The CDR3 runs to 16 residues. Germline CDR1 is MNHEY and CDR2 is SVGAGI. Trimming left V 2 bases short and J 6 bases short, with 16 bases between. CDR3 DNA: TGTGCCAGCAGTTACCATCTTGGTTGGGGCGCCGGGGAGCTGTTTTTT. As protein: CASSYHLGWGAGELFF.

The chain joins TRBV4-3 to TRBJ2-2; weak D call: TRBD2 (6 bases). Germline CDR1 reads LGHNA; CDR2 reads YSLEER. The V and J ends lost 4 bases and 0 bases respectively, with 12 bases between them. The CDR3 is 16 residues long. Here the CDR3 DNA reads TGCGCCAGCAGCCGGGGACTGGCCGCGAACACCGGGGAGCTGTTTTTT. Translated, it gives CASSRGLAANTGELFF.

The V gene is TRBV2, the J gene TRBJ2-3; D unclear. Germline V CDR1 and CDR2: SNHLY, FYNNEI. Trimming left V 4 bases short and J 0 bases short, with 11 bases between. This CDR3 spans 15 amino acids. The CDR3 bases are TGTGCCAGCAGTGTCGGGCCTAAGAGCACAGATACGCAGTATTTT. Translated: CASSVGPKSTDTQYF. Looking up the rest from reference TRBV2 and TRBJ2-3 gives the full variable domain: EPEVTQTPSHQVTQMGQEVILRCVPISNHLYFYWYRQILGQKVEFLVSFYNNEISEKSEIFDDQFSVERPDGSNFTLKIRSTKLEDSAMYFCASSVGPKSTDTQYFGPGTRLTVL.